Listed below are T cell receptor beta chains from one sample, sequenced in a study of a mutant IDH1 vaccine in newly diagnosed glioma. TCRdb's copy holds only in-frame clones and misses some; the assay was immunoSEQ multiplex PCR. The sample includes some 59,000 clones, around 89% of them seen just once. These receptors have no known antigen. This material consisted of PBMCs, taken from a glioma patient whose treatment included an IDH1 peptide vaccine. The source of these receptors is a middle-aged man with glioma. The CDR3 runs from the conserved cysteine through the conserved F or W. A D gene is named only where the DNA matches it firmly. The size field is filled for only some rows; it gives once, few, many or a size class.

j_call,d_call,cdr3_length,v_call,clone_size,cdr3_nt,cdr3_aa
TRBJ2-1,-,13,TRBV2,-,TGTGCCAGCAGTGAGGATAGAAGAAATGAGCAGTTCTTC,CASSEDRRNEQFF
TRBJ2-1,-,11,TRBV5-4,once,TGTGCCAGCAGCTTGGGAAATGAGCAGTTCTTC,CASSLGNEQFF
TRBJ2-6,-,16,TRBV7-9,-,TGTGCCAGCAGCTCGCAGGGGATCTCTGGGGCCAACGTCCTGACTTTC,CASSSQGISGANVLTF
TRBJ1-2,TRBD1,15,TRBV5-1,-,TGCGCCAGCAGCTTGGAGTGGGCCCAGGGGGCAGGCTACACCTTC,CASSLEWAQGAGYTF
TRBJ1-3,-,17,TRBV5-5,-,TGTGCCAGCAGCCCTACGACCGGGAAATACTCTGGAAACACCATATATTTT,CASSPTTGKYSGNTIYF
TRBJ1-2,-,14,TRBV7-8,-,TGTGCCAGCAGCTTAGCGCGGCCTTCGGCCGGCTACACCTTC,CASSLARPSAGYTF
TRBJ1-5,-,15,TRBV6-5,-,TGTGCCAGCAGCCCGAGGGGAGGGGGAAACCAGCCCCAGCATTTT,CASSPRGGGNQPQHF
TRBJ2-1,TRBD2,13,TRBV6-5,-,TGTGCCGGGGGGCGGGGGGTCAGGAATGAGCAGTTCTTC,CAGGRGVRNEQFF
TRBJ2-2,-,13,TRBV19,-,TGTGCCAGCCGGGCGTCGAACACCGGGGAGCTGTTTTTT,CASRASNTGELFF
TRBJ2-3,-,14,TRBV6-6,once,TGTGCCAGCAGTTACTCGGAAACAACAGATACGCAGTATTTT,CASSYSETTDTQYF
TRBJ1-4,TRBD1,12,TRBV29-1,few,TGCAGCGGAAGGACAGGGACTGAAAAACTGTTTTTT,CSGRTGTEKLFF
TRBJ1-5,TRBD1,14,TRBV2,-,TGTGCCAGCAGTGGCGGACAGGGCGTTCAGCCCCAGCATTTT,CASSGGQGVQPQHF
TRBJ2-3,-,18,TRBV27,-,TGTGCCAGCAGTTTAGCCCCACCCGGGGGAGGACGCACAGATACGCAGTATTTT,CASSLAPPGGGRTDTQYF
TRBJ1-1,-,15,TRBV5-1,-,TGCGCCAGCAGCTTGGAGGGAGGGTTCCCGGATGAAGCTTTCTTT,CASSLEGGFPDEAFF
TRBJ2-3,-,16,TRBV4-1,-,TGCGCCAGCAGCCAAGACCCCACCATTAGCACAGATACGCAGTATTTT,CASSQDPTISTDTQYF
TRBJ2-7,-,14,TRBV19,once,TGTGCCAGTAGTGAGGGGGTAGTAGTCTACGAGCAGTACTTC,CASSEGVVVYEQYF
TRBJ2-5,TRBD2,11,TRBV20-1,-,TGCAGTGCTAGTCCGGGGGGGACCCAGTACTTC,CSASPGGTQYF
TRBJ2-2,-,14,TRBV29-1,-,TGCAGCGTTTTGTCCTTAATGAACACCGGGGAGCTGTTTTTT,CSVLSLMNTGELFF
TRBJ2-7,-,12,TRBV27,-,TGTGCCAGCAGTTTTGGAGGGTACGAGCAGTACTTC,CASSFGGYEQYF
TRBJ2-3,-,16,TRBV5-5,-,TGTGCCAGCAGCTTACTGACAGACACTAGCACAGATACGCAGTATTTT,CASSLLTDTSTDTQYF
TRBJ1-6,TRBD1,13,TRBV30,-,TGTGCCTACAACCGGGACAGGGATTCACCCCTCCACTTT,CAYNRDRDSPLHF
TRBJ2-7,TRBD1,15,TRBV7-7,-,TGTGCTAGCACCCTTGCCACCGGGACAGCTTCTTCTCGGTACTTC,CASTLATGTASSRYF
TRBJ1-2,TRBD1,15,TRBV19,-,TGTGCCAGTAGTCCGCAGACAGGGGGCATCTATGGCTACACCTTC,CASSPQTGGIYGYTF
TRBJ2-2,TRBD2,17,TRBV10-2,-,TGCGCCAGCAGTGAGGTCCAGCGGGGGCTATTAAGGAGGGAGCTGTTTTTT,CASSEVQRGLLRRELFF
TRBJ2-2,TRBD1,15,TRBV6-1,once,TGTGCCAGCAGCTTAAGACAGGGCGGCACCGGGGAGCTGTTTTTT,CASSLRQGGTGELFF
TRBJ2-1,-,14,TRBV6-5,-,TGTGCCAGCAGTAAGAATCGTTCGGGGAATGAGCAGTTCTTC,CASSKNRSGNEQFF
TRBJ2-7,TRBD1,16,TRBV7-9,-,TGTGCCAGCAGCCCTTGGACAGGGGGAAACGGCTACGAGCAGTACTTC,CASSPWTGGNGYEQYF
TRBJ2-7,TRBD2,14,TRBV27,-,TGTGCCAGCAGTCCGGAGCGGGAGGGTTTCCGAAGGGACTTC,CASSPEREGFRRDF
TRBJ1-2,-,13,TRBV4-1,-,TGCGCCAGCAGCCAGCCCATAGGGACCTTCTACACCTTC,CASSQPIGTFYTF
TRBJ1-1,TRBD1,16,TRBV16,-,TGTGCCAGCAGCCACCGGGACAGGGGTGTAGGGACTGAAGCTTTCTTT,CASSHRDRGVGTEAFF
TRBJ2-5,-,12,TRBV11-2,-,TGTGCCAGCAGCTTCGGTATGGAGACCCAGTACTTC,CASSFGMETQYF
TRBJ2-1,-,17,TRBV5-1,few,TGCGCCAGCTGTTTGAGGTCCAGGCCAAGCTCCTACAATGAGCAGTTCTTC,CASCLRSRPSSYNEQFF
TRBJ2-7,-,14,TRBV7-2,-,TGTGCCAGCAGCGGGGGACGGGCCGTCTACGAGCAGTACTTC,CASSGGRAVYEQYF
TRBJ1-2,TRBD1,13,TRBV6-1,-,TGTGCCAGCAGTGAGGAAGGGACAGGTGGCTACACCTTC,CASSEEGTGGYTF
TRBJ1-5,-,17,TRBV15,-,TGTGCCACCAGCAGAGGATCTTCAGGGATTAGCAATCAGCCCCAGCATTTT,CATSRGSSGISNQPQHF
TRBJ2-7,-,16,TRBV4-1,-,TGCGCCAGCAGCCAAGCCGAGCCCTACCCGGGAGACGAGCAGTACTTC,CASSQAEPYPGDEQYF
TRBJ1-1,-,12,TRBV10-3,-,TGTGCCATCCAGAATAGCTACAAAGAAGCTTTCTTT,CAIQNSYKEAFF
TRBJ2-3,-,16,TRBV19,-,TGTGCCAGCTCGCGGACCGGGACATTGAGCACAGATACGCAGTATTTT,CASSRTGTLSTDTQYF
TRBJ1-1,-,13,TRBV28,once,TGTGCCAGCACCCCCCCCCGGAACACTGAAGCTTTCTTT,CASTPPRNTEAFF
TRBJ1-3,TRBD1,13,TRBV5-1,-,TGCGCCAGCCAGGGACAGGGGAGAAACACCATATATTTT,CASQGQGRNTIYF
TRBJ2-2,-,14,TRBV6-6,few,TGTGCCAGCAGTTACTCTTTGGAGAACGGGGAGCTGTTTTTT,CASSYSLENGELFF
TRBJ1-6,TRBD1,14,TRBV28,-,TGTGCCAGCAGTCCGGGGACAGGGGTTTCACCCCTCCACTTT,CASSPGTGVSPLHF
TRBJ2-5,TRBD1,14,TRBV5-5,-,TGTGCCAGCAGCGGGACAGGGGGGCAAGAGACCCAGTACTTC,CASSGTGGQETQYF
TRBJ1-6,-,15,TRBV30,-,TGTGCCTGGACCGCGGGGGGGTCCTATAATTCACCCCTCCACTTT,CAWTAGGSYNSPLHF
TRBJ2-5,TRBD2,13,TRBV2,-,TGTGCCAGCAGTGTCCGGGGGGAAGAGACCCAGTACTTC,CASSVRGEETQYF
TRBJ1-1,-,15,TRBV6-6,-,TGTGCCAGCAGTTACGGGGGTGGGGGCGCATCTGAAGCTTTCTTT,CASSYGGGGASEAFF
TRBJ1-3,TRBD1,15,TRBV2,-,TGTGCCAGCAGACCCGACAGGGCTGCTGGAAACACCATATATTTT,CASRPDRAAGNTIYF
TRBJ2-1,-,13,TRBV30,-,TGTGCCTGGATGCCCCGACCTTGGGATGAGCAGTTCTTC,CAWMPRPWDEQFF
TRBJ2-2,TRBD1,16,TRBV9,-,TGTGCCAGCAGCATACTAGGGACAGGGGTCACCGGGGAGCTGTTTTTT,CASSILGTGVTGELFF
TRBJ1-2,-,14,TRBV2,few,TGTGCCAGCAGTTCCGGGGGCGGATTCTATGGCTACACCTTC,CASSSGGGFYGYTF
TRBJ1-6,TRBD1,14,TRBV6-5,-,TGTGCCAGCAGACCTACGGGACAGGGATCTCCCCTCCACTTT,CASRPTGQGSPLHF